Presented here are 18 T cell receptor beta chains from one specimen sequenced in a study of shared clonotypes between healthy human individuals. Profiling relied on immunoSEQ multiplex PCR, and the TCRdb table lists in-frame clones only, not all of them. The sample consists of 550,000 to 750,000 clones, 90% to 95% of them appearing once. Naive CD8 isolation took CD45RO-negative cells positively selected for CCR7 and excluded terminally differentiated effector memory CD45RA+ cells. Sequencing used naive CD8+ T cells sorted from blood. All receptors derive from a man younger than 40 in good health.

The V and J genes are TRBV23-1 and TRBJ2-7; weak D call: TRBD2 (5 bases). TRBV23-1 is an ORF, and what it does is uncertain. V was cut by 6 bases and J by 5 bases, with 14 bases left in between. The CDR3 contains 13 residues. The CDR3 loop is CASRPPSRDEQYF. DNA for the CDR3: TGCGCCAGCAGGCCCCCGTCGCGGGACGAGCAGTACTTC.

The rearrangement joins TRBV7-9 to TRBJ2-7; the D gene is possibly TRBD1 (6 bases). The CDR3 has 16 amino acids. The V end lost 5 bases, the J end lost 6 bases, and 23 bases lay between the germline ends. The germline CDR1 and CDR2 sequences are SEHNR and FQNEAQ (reference sequence). CDR3 protein: CASSTHLSGVLSEQYF. DNA for the CDR3: TGTGCCAGCAGCACCCATCTATCAGGGGTATTAAGCGAGCAGTACTTC.

This clone appeared a single time. The chain combines TRBV10-2 with TRBJ2-1, with TRBD2 identical over 9 bases. Per the germline V gene, CDR1 is WSHSY and CDR2 is SAAADI. Losses at the gene ends were 6 bases for V and 7 bases for J; bases not matched to a gene: 7. This CDR3 region has 14 residues. CDR3 nucleotide sequence: TGCGCCAGCAGAGAGGGACTAGCTAGGAATGAGCAGTTCTTC. This encodes CASREGLARNEQFF.

V usage is TRBV6-6 and J usage is TRBJ1-5; D gene uncertain. The germline V and J ends were trimmed by 2 bases and 2 bases, with 7 bases remaining between them. Germline assignment: CDR1 MNHNY and CDR2 SVGAGI (reference sequence). This CDR3 has 14 residues. The CDR3 DNA follows: TGTGCCAGCAGTTACGGAGCAGGCAATCAGCCCCAGCATTTT. Residues: CASSYGAGNQPQHF.

This sequence joins TRBV5-1 and TRBJ2-7; the D gene could be TRBD1 or TRBD2 (5 bases each). Germline CDR1 SGHRS, CDR2 YFSETQ. Trimming cost V 4 bases and J 4 bases, with 21 bases left between them. The CDR3 is 16 residues long. The CDR3 region has the DNA TGCGCCAGCAGCCCGGGACCTAGCCGCGATCAATACGAGCAGTACTTC. This translates into CASSPGPSRDQYEQYF.

This clone was detected ten times or more. The CDR3, as DNA: TGTGCCAGTAGTTCCCGGGGGACAGGGGGCAATCAGCCCCAGCATTTT. Translation: CASSSRGTGGNQPQHF. V usage is TRBV19 and J usage is TRBJ1-5, with 10 bases fitting TRBD1. V lost 5 bases and J lost 2; bases outside the gene matches: 6. The CDR3 sequence is 16 residues long. From germline, CDR1 is LNHDA and CDR2 SQIVND (reference sequence).

V is TRBV10-2 and J is TRBJ1-1; the D is unclear. Between the trimmed V and J ends, which lost 2 bases and 7 bases, there was a span of 14 bases. The CDR3 consists of 14 residues. CDR1 WSHSY and CDR2 SAAADI come from the germline V gene. The CDR3 nucleotides read TGCGCCAGCAGTGAGAGGTCCCTCTTCGGTGAAGCTTTCTTT. Translating it yields CASSERSLFGEAFF.

The chain employs TRBV7-8 and TRBJ2-1, with 12 bases fitting TRBD2. Germline V gives CDR1 SGHVS, CDR2 FQNEAQ. The CDR3 totals 17 residues. V lost 4 bases to trimming and J lost 4 bases; unmatched junction nucleotides: 8. DNA of the CDR3: TGTGCCAGCAGCTCAGATAGACTAGCGGGAGTATACAATGAGCAGTTCTTC. Translation gives CASSSDRLAGVYNEQFF.

The chain has TRBV2 and TRBJ2-7, with 7 bases aligning to TRBD1. Germline assignment: CDR1 SNHLY and CDR2 FYNNEI. Losses at the gene ends were 11 bases for V and 6 bases for J; bases not matched to a gene: 4. This CDR3 region has 10 residues. The CDR3 is CACTGVEQYF. Written as DNA, the CDR3 is TGTGCCTGCACAGGGGTCGAGCAGTACTTC.

The chain combines TRBV15 with TRBJ2-1; possibly TRBD2 for D (5 bases). This CDR3 has 18 amino acids. V was clipped by 5 bases and J by 6 bases, with 26 bases between them. Germline V CDR1 and CDR2: LNHNV, YYDKDF (reference sequence). The CDR3 loop reads CATSAELVDLSVLNEQFF. DNA of the CDR3: TGTGCCACCAGCGCAGAGTTAGTGGACTTGTCGGTGCTCAATGAGCAGTTCTTC.

This clone was seen only once. This sequence joins TRBV13 and TRBJ2-3; weak D call: TRBD2 (6 bases). With 4 bases removed from V and 0 bases from J, the gap between germline ends came to 11 bases. The germline V gene encodes CDR1 PRHDT and CDR2 FYEKMQ (reference sequence). The CDR3 runs to 15 residues. This chain's CDR3 is CASSSAGRSTDTQYF. The DNA of the CDR3 is TGTGCCAGCAGCTCAGCGGGCCGAAGCACAGATACGCAGTATTTT.

The chain couples TRBV28 to TRBJ1-5, with 8 bases fitting TRBD1. J gave up 7 bases and V 10 bases, and 9 bases lay outside the gene matches. The germline V gene encodes CDR1 MDHEN and CDR2 SYDVKM. CDR3 size: 13 residues. CDR3 amino acids: CATRQGRGQPQHF. The CDR3, as DNA: TGTGCCACCCGACAGGGGCGGGGGCAGCCCCAGCATTTT.

The genes are TRBV7-9 and TRBJ2-3; 12 nucleotides align to TRBD1. The germline V gene has CDR1 SEHNR and CDR2 FQNEAQ (reference sequence). This CDR3 contains 15 residues. Unmatched junction bases numbered 4, after V lost 4 bases and J lost 5 bases. In nucleotides, the CDR3 is TGTGCCAGCAGCTCGGGACAGGGGGCGAGAGATACGCAGTATTTT. Protein product: CASSSGQGARDTQYF.

The chain has TRBV7-2 and TRBJ1-2; D is unclear. There are 14 residues in the CDR3. Germline V gives CDR1 SGHTA, CDR2 FQGNSA. V lost 3 bases to trimming and J lost 0 bases, with 8 bases between them. The CDR3, as DNA: TGTGCCAGCAGCTTGCAGCAAACTAACTATGGCTACACCTTC. It translates to CASSLQQTNYGYTF.

The V gene is TRBV7-2, the J gene TRBJ2-7; D call uncertain. Trimming removed 1 base from V and 0 bases from J, with 10 bases in between. The CDR3 contains 15 residues. Germline V CDR1 and CDR2: SGHTA, FQGNSA. CDR3 amino acids: CASSLGQESSYEQYF. DNA of the CDR3: TGTGCCAGCAGCTTAGGGCAGGAAAGCTCCTACGAGCAGTACTTC.

V usage is TRBV7-2 and J usage is TRBJ2-1; 12 nucleotides agree with TRBD2. CDR3 length equals 16 residues. J gave up 8 bases and V 1 base, and 6 bases lay outside the gene matches. Germline values: CDR1 SGHTA, CDR2 FQGNSA. The CDR3 nucleotides read TGTGCCAGCAGCTTAGTGACTAGCGGGAGAGGCTATGAGCAGTTCTTC. It encodes CASSLVTSGRGYEQFF.

The CDR3 sequence is CASSIRQGTSRVTEAFF. CDR3 sequence (DNA): TGTGCCAGTAGTATAAGACAGGGAACATCGAGAGTCACTGAAGCTTTCTTT. The V gene is TRBV19, the J gene TRBJ1-1; 7 positions match TRBD1. J was trimmed by 4 bases and V by 2 bases; bases with no gene match: 13. The germline gives CDR1 LNHDA, CDR2 SQIVND (reference sequence). The CDR3 is made up of 17 amino acids.

V is TRBV6-1 and J is TRBJ2-1; 7 bases align to TRBD1. The CDR3 runs to 13 residues. Trimming cost V 10 bases and J 5 bases; bases outside gene matches: 8. The V gene's germline CDR1 is MNHNS and CDR2 SASEGT. The DNA of the CDR3 is TGTGCCACCCTACTGACAGGGAACAATGAGCAGTTCTTC. Its translation is CATLLTGNNEQFF.